A single sample gave rise to the 24 T cell receptor beta chains below, sequenced in a study of tumor-infiltrating lymphocytes in primary liver carcinoma. Unsorted bulk tissue, roughly 19-33 mg of it, served as the source for co-extraction of RNA and DNA. With around 490 ng total RNA as template and a constant-region primer, TCR beta cDNA was made. Each TCR beta library was derived from three nested multiplex PCR rounds that employed slightly modified ARM-PCR. Amplification in the first two PCR rounds was performed using TRBV1-TRBV30 forward primers and a C-beta reverse primer for roughly 9 cycles each. TCRdb re-called the multiplex PCR reads with MiXCR, one entry per CDR3 protein. The top ten clones hold 25% to 35% of a sample with around 88,000 distinct CDR3 sequences, roughly 70% of them seen once. Material for sequencing was tumor-adjacent normal liver tissue. These receptors originate from a man between 35 and 55 years old with primary liver carcinoma and hepatitis B virus infection.

A single count supports this clonotype. The genes are TRBV2 and TRBJ2-3; no definite D call. CDR1 and CDR2 from the germline V gene are SNHLY and FYNNEI. V was trimmed by 6 bases and J by 4 bases, leaving 11 bases between them. The CDR3 sequence is 13 residues long. The DNA of the CDR3 is TGTGCCAGCAGCACAAATGAGGCAGATACGCAGTATTTT. Its translation: CASSTNEADTQYF. Variable domain in full (rest from reference TRBV2 and TRBJ2-3): EPEVTQTPSHQVTQMGQEVILRCVPISNHLYFYWYRQILGQKVEFLVSFYNNEISEKSEIFDDQFSVERPDGSNFTLKIRSTKLEDSAMYFCASSTNEADTQYFGPGTRLTVL.

For this clonotype: Germline is not matched at one junction end, which may reflect a read error. This chain uses TRBV10-2 with TRBJ1-4; D is uncertain. The CDR3 consists of 15 residues. Germline CDR1 is WSHSY and CDR2 is SAAADI. CDR3 coding DNA: TGCGCCAGCAGTCAGTCGGGAGAGGGAAGCGAAAAACCGTTTTTT. Its translation is CASSQSGEGSEKPFF.

This clonotype was detected once. This could be a read error, since a much larger clone is one nucleotide away. For the CDR3, the DNA is TGTGCCAGCAGCTTGCCCGGGACACTCCAGGAAGATACGCGGTATTTT. It codes for CASSLPGTLQEDTRYF. The chain has TRBV5-6 and TRBJ2-3; possible D gene TRBD1, 6 bases. This CDR3 is built from 16 residues. Germline V gene sequence: CDR1 SGHDT, CDR2 YYEEEE. Filled out from reference TRBV5-6 and TRBJ2-3, the complete variable domain reads DAGVTQSPTHLIKTRGQQVTLRCSPKSGHDTVSWYQQALGQGPQFIFQYYEEEERQRGNFPDRFSGHQFPNYSSELNVNALLLGDSALYLCASSLPGTLQEDTRYFGPGTRLTVL.

In regard to this clonotype: A clone one base away is much larger, so this may be a read error. V and J are TRBV14 and TRBJ2-5; no definite D call. CDR1 is SGHDN, CDR2 FVKESK, per germline. The CDR3 is 12 amino acids. This CDR3 reads CASSQVAKVKNF. The CDR3 DNA is TGTGCCAGCAGCCAAGTTGCTAAGGTGAAGAATTTC.

Concerning this clonotype: A much larger clone differs by one base, so this may be a read error. The V gene is TRBV6-2 or TRBV6-3, the J gene TRBJ2-3; possible D gene TRBD2, 5 bases. From germline, CDR1 is MNHEY and CDR2 SVGEGT. Between the trimmed V and J ends, which lost 0 bases and 4 bases, there was a span of 14 bases. The CDR3 length is 16 residues. Here the CDR3 reads CASSYSYLVGADTQYF. CDR3 bases: TGTGCCAGCAGTTACTCCTATCTAGTGGGAGCAGATACGCAGTATTTT.

The rearrangement uses TRBV6-1 and TRBJ2-7; D not certain. With 8 bases removed from V and 0 bases from J, the gap between germline ends came to 20 bases. This CDR3 is built from 16 residues. The V gene's germline CDR1 is MNHNS and CDR2 SASEGT. The CDR3 is CASGEGLVGPSYEQYF. The CDR3 DNA is TGTGCCAGCGGCGAAGGCCTGGTAGGCCCCTCCTACGAGCAGTACTTC.

To note about this clonotype: Because it lacks the conserved phenylalanine or tryptophan at the end, this CDR3 is likely a read error. V usage is TRBV29-1 and J usage is TRBJ2-3; the D call may be TRBD1 or TRBD2 (6 bases each). Per the germline V gene, CDR1 is SQVTM and CDR2 is ANQGSEA. The CDR3 spans 14 residues. CDR3 protein: CSVAKGGDTDTQYS. DNA of the CDR3: TGCAGCGTAGCGAAGGGGGGAGACACAGATACACAGTATTCT.

This clonotype was found a few times. The V gene is TRBV9, the J gene TRBJ1-5; D perhaps matches TRBD1 (5 bases). The CDR3 is made up of 14 amino acids. Germline V gene data show CDR1 as SGDLS and CDR2 as YYNGEE. The V and J ends lost 4 bases and 3 bases respectively, with 11 bases between them. The CDR3 reads CASSPRGVNQPQHF. The CDR3 nucleotides read TGTGCCAGCAGCCCCCGGGGGGTCAATCAGCCCCAGCATTTT.

Comment on this clonotype: The conserved phenylalanine or tryptophan normally closing the CDR3 is absent here, so this likely arose from a read error. V gene TRBV6-6 combines with J gene TRBJ2-5, with a weak D call TRBD2 (5 bases). V lost 6 bases, J lost 1 base, and 12 bases lay in between. The CDR3 runs to 14 residues. CDR1 MNHNY and CDR2 SVGAGI come from the germline V gene (reference sequence). The DNA for the CDR3 is TGTGCCAGCAGAATAGAGGGCAGCCAAGAGACCCAGTACAAC. Translation gives CASRIEGSQETQYN.

A note on this clonotype: Here the CDR3 omits its conserved ending phenylalanine or tryptophan, so a read error is the likely source. This chain uses TRBV4-1 with TRBJ2-1; D may be TRBD2 (5 bases). This CDR3 has 13 residues. Per the germline V gene, CDR1 is MGHRA and CDR2 is YSYEKL. The CDR3 is CASSQAPPGEQFS. DNA for the CDR3: TGTGCCAGCAGCCAAGCCCCCCCGGGGGAGCAGTTCTCC.

Concerning this clonotype itself: This may be a read error, as it is one base from a much larger clone. The CDR3: CASSRKPGRKYNEQFF. CDR3 bases: TGTGCCAGCAGCCGCAAACCGGGACGAAAATACAATGAGCAGTTCTTC. The chain recombines TRBV11-1 with TRBJ2-1; D possibly uses TRBD1 or TRBD2 (5 bases each). Germline V gene lookup returns CDR1 SGHAT and CDR2 FQDESV (reference sequence). V lost 5 bases to trimming and J lost 4 bases, with 18 bases between them. There are 16 residues in the CDR3. The whole variable domain, remainder taken from reference TRBV11-1 and TRBJ2-1, is EAEVAQSPRYKITEKSQAVAFWCDPISGHATLYWYRQILGQGPELLVQFQDESVVDDSQLPKDRFSAERLKGVDSTLKIQPAELGDSAMYLCASSRKPGRKYNEQFFGPGTRLTVL.

V and J are TRBV11-2 and TRBJ2-1; 9 nucleotides align to TRBD2. J was trimmed by 6 bases and V by 1 base; bases with no gene match: 7. Germline V gene lookup returns CDR1 SGHAT and CDR2 FQNNGV. The CDR3 is 16 residues long. Here the CDR3 DNA reads TGTGCCAGCAGCTTAGTGGGTGGGACTAGCTGCAATGAGCAGTTCTTC. This encodes CASSLVGGTSCNEQFF. Based on the CDR3 plus reference TRBV11-2 and TRBJ2-1, the full variable domain is EAGVAQSPRYKIIEKRQSVAFWCNPISGHATLYWYQQILGQGPKLLIQFQNNGVVDDSQLPKDRFSAERLKGVDSTLKIQPAKLEDSAVYLCASSLVGGTSCNEQFFGPGTRLTVL.

Concerning this clonotype itself: The conserved closing phenylalanine or tryptophan is absent in this CDR3, likely reflecting a read error. The DNA is left out, because the CDR3 cannot be placed on it with certainty; the CDR3 is given as TCRdb lists it. J is TRBJ1-5 and V is TRBV11-2; the table's D call, TRBD1, has no DNA check behind it. The germline gives CDR1 SGHAT, CDR2 FQNNGV. The CDR3 length is 13 residues, termini included. CDR3 sequence reads: CASSTGINQPQHC.

By sample share, this clonotype is medium-sized. The chain joins TRBV11-2 to TRBJ2-5, with 10 bases lining up with TRBD2. V lost 4 bases to trimming and J lost 0 bases; unmatched junction nucleotides: 5. The germline V gene has CDR1 SGHAT and CDR2 FQNNGV. The CDR3 has 16 amino acids. In nucleotides, the CDR3 is TGTGCCAGCAGCTCTAGCGGGAGAATGTACCAAGAGACCCAGTACTTC. Protein sequence: CASSSSGRMYQETQYF.

As DNA, the CDR3 is TGCGCCAGCTCGGACAGGGATGACTACGAGCAGTACTTC. Amino acid sequence: CASSDRDDYEQYF. This chain joins TRBV5-1 and TRBJ2-7, with TRBD1 matching over 8 bases. The CDR3 loop spans 13 amino acids. Germline V gene lookup returns CDR1 SGHRS and CDR2 YFSETQ. V lost 7 bases to trimming and J lost 3 bases; unmatched junction nucleotides: 6.

The table lists this clonotype with a few counts. An end of the junction differs from the germline gene, which may be a read error. The J gene is TRBJ2-7, the V gene TRBV11-1; D is undetermined. CDR3 size: 13 residues. CDR1 and CDR2 from the germline V gene are SGHAT and FQDESV (reference sequence). Here the CDR3 reads CTSSPGSSYEQYF. The CDR3 coding sequence is TGTACCAGCAGTCCCGGGTCTTCCTACGAGCAGTACTTC.

In the case of this clonotype: One junction end does not reproduce the germline sequence, and a read error may be involved. The chain couples TRBV6-1 to TRBJ2-3, with 9 bases fitting TRBD2. The CDR3 extends over 15 amino acids. CDR1 is MNHNS, CDR2 SASEGT, per germline. CDR3 amino acids: CTSSDGLARMDTQYF. The CDR3 bases are TGTACCAGCAGTGATGGACTAGCGAGGATGGATACGCAGTATTTC.

As concerns this clonotype: A read error may produce the germline difference seen at one junction end. This rearrangement joins TRBV10-3 to TRBJ1-5; D gene uncertain. The length of the CDR3 is 14 residues. Germline assignment: CDR1 ENHRY and CDR2 SYGVKD. This chain's CDR3 is CAISDWNSNQPLHF. In DNA, the CDR3 is TGTGCCATTTCCGACTGGAATAGCAATCAGCCCCTGCACTTT.

The chain recombines TRBV12-3 or TRBV12-4 with TRBJ1-2; 10 bases are a match to TRBD1. J lost 10 bases, V lost 4 bases, and 12 bases had no gene match. The CDR3 consists of 15 residues. The CDR3 bases are TGTGCCAGCAGTTCCCGGGGGGACAGGGGACCTGACTACACCTTC. Translating gives CASSSRGDRGPDYTF.

In regard to this clonotype: The germline gene is not matched at one end of the junction; a read error may be the cause. The J gene is TRBJ2-1, the V gene TRBV7-9, with D possibly matching TRBD2 (5 bases). CDR1 is SEHNR, CDR2 FQNEAQ, per germline (reference sequence). The CDR3 loop spans 15 amino acids. The CDR3 DNA sequence: TGTGCCAGCGGCTTAGGTCTTGGACTGATTGGTGAGCAGTTCTTC. It specifies CASGLGLGLIGEQFF.

With regard to this clonotype: At one end the junction does not follow the germline gene, possibly because of a read error. The chain has TRBV11-1 and TRBJ1-2; TRBD1 might be the D (6 bases). This CDR3 is built from 16 residues. CDR1 is SGHAT, CDR2 FQDESV, per germline (reference sequence). The CDR3 here is CASSLVKGGLNYGHTF. The CDR3 DNA follows: TGTGCCAGCAGCTTAGTGAAGGGGGGCTTAAACTATGGCCACACCTTC.

The sample holds many counts of this clonotype. The V and J genes are TRBV5-4 and TRBJ2-5; 9 nucleotides line up with TRBD1. This CDR3 region has 16 residues. The V segment lost 3 bases and the J segment 9 bases; nucleotides outside the gene matches: 15. Germline-derived CDR1 and CDR2 are SGHNT and YYREEE (reference sequence). CDR3 residues: CASSSNPGQGAVAQYF. The CDR3 nucleotides are TGTGCCAGCAGCTCAAACCCGGGACAGGGAGCGGTGGCCCAGTACTTC. Variable domain in full (rest from reference TRBV5-4 and TRBJ2-5): ETGVTQSPTHLIKTRGQQVTLRCSSQSGHNTVSWYQQALGQGPQFIFQYYREEENGRGNFPPRFSGLQFPNYSSELNVNALELDDSALYLCASSSNPGQGAVAQYFGPGTRLLVL.

Comment on this clonotype: The junction differs from germline at one of its ends, possibly a read error. In DNA form, the CDR3 reads TGTACCAGCAGCCCCCACGCCCCCGCGAACACCGGGGAGCTGTTTTTT. Protein: CTSSPHAPANTGELFF. The J gene is TRBJ2-2, the V gene TRBV11-2; D call uncertain. The germline gives CDR1 SGHAT, CDR2 FQNNGV. The CDR3 sequence is 16 residues long. The entire variable domain, with the rest obtained from reference TRBV11-2 and TRBJ2-2, is as follows: EAGVAQSPRYKIIEKRQSVAFWCNPISGHATLYWYQQILGQGPKLLIQFQNNGVVDDSQLPKDRFSAERLKGVDSTLKIQPAKLEDSAVYLCTSSPHAPANTGELFFGEGSRLTVL.

Worth noting for this clonotype: A read error is possible here, since a much larger clone lies one base away. The CDR3 end shows no conserved phenylalanine or tryptophan, and so a read error is likely. V and J are TRBV6-2 or TRBV6-3 and TRBJ1-2; 9 nucleotides match TRBD1. The CDR3 is made up of 16 amino acids. Unmatched junction bases numbered 7, after V lost 3 bases and J lost 2 bases. Germline V CDR1 and CDR2: MNHEY, SVGEGT. The CDR3 DNA sequence: TGTGCCAGCAGTTATTCCAGGACAGGGGAGAACTATGGCTACACCCTC. Translation: CASSYSRTGENYGYTL.